This T cell receptor (beta chain) appears in the sequencing data of a study of T cell responses to AZD1222 COVID-19 vaccine (TCRdb year 2021). About the study as a whole: TCR sequencing was performed for roughly 250 trial participants, of whom about 200 were given two doses of AZD1222 and some 26 were given two doses of MenACWY control vaccine. Trial participants were enrolled by age into 18-55, 56-69 and 70-plus year subgroups, with around 150, 28 and 57 TCR-sequenced participants respectively. The full study reports these points: Reportedly, almost half of the unique spike-specific TCRs recognized epitopes lying outside the regions that are mutated in the B.1.351 and B.1.1.7 variants. The whole spike protein was spanned by vaccine-associated CD4 TCRs, and dominant responses were seen in regions 160-218 and 743-854. Most participants were white British and females outnumbered males, and the authors suggested that clonal diversity may have been underestimated. A significant rise in spike-specific TCR breadth and depth was observed after two AZD1222 doses relative to day 0 and relative to MenACWY recipients. Only five to seven AZD1222 recipients were SARS-CoV-2 seropositive at baseline, limiting conclusions about previously exposed vaccinees. Because no day 14 peak-response samples were available, the repertoires could be characterized only after the peak T cell response. The 56-69-year group was small, and its depth increase did not reach significance, likely because of low power.

From the cysteine through the phenylalanine, the CDR3 covers 14 amino acids. Left in the record is the CDR3 DNA by itself, 42 bases read in frame from the first base. Germline trimming amounts to 5 bases on V and 3 bases on J, with 8 as the count of junction bases outside the gene matches. As encoded in the germline V gene (reference sequence), CDR1 is GTSNPN while CDR2 is SVGIG. The CDR3 regions of human TCRbeta chains were analyzed by immunosequencing. Turning to the authors' computational methods: TCRs in the repertoires were matched against a reference library of SARS-CoV-2-specific TCRs that had been generated with the MIRA antigen-specificity platform. Breadth was defined as the fraction of unique TCRs that were SARS-CoV-2-associated, and depth was defined as the fraction of total T cells that were SARS-CoV-2-associated. Using the MIRA data, each spike-specific TCR was mapped to the spike region that the TCR reacts to and placed in a CD4 or CD8 class. Log10-transformed breadth and depth values were compared by one-way ANOVA with Sidak's multiple comparisons tests. The immuneACCESS repertoire file appears here via TCRdb, limited to in-frame rearrangements. These files lack a portion of the clones; in checked studies, under half of the deficit traces to unresolved V genes, and the cause of the others is not known. V, J and clone size were drawn from that table, and D and trimming were deduced from the DNA. Recorded for this sample are about 110,000 clones; approximately 89% of them occurred a single time. The ten largest clones take up about 3.3% of the sample.

As to this clone: It has no known antigen specificity. It has no much larger one-base neighbor in the sample; base qualities were not kept.

Read against the paper, the sample's time point label means: baseline before first vaccination. The treatment or condition label of this sample denotes: meningococcal conjugate vaccine given as trial control. Samples from vaccinated people were obtained from the UK trials COV001 and COV002, which included a single-blind randomized controlled phase 2/3 trial of AZD1222 (ChAdOx1 nCoV-19) in healthy adults. For TCRbeta chain sequencing, PBMC samples from trial participants were taken at day 0 and at day 28 after the second dose. The receptor's source is an adult in good health. The rearrangement joined TRBV30 to TRBJ1-2; 8 bases in the junction line up with TRBD1. The sequencing here drew on peripheral blood, taken on day 0 of MenACWY control vaccination. Here the CDR3 is given as CAWGRGLSDYGYTF. The nucleotide sequence reads as follows: TGTGCCTGGGGCAGGGGGCTGTCTGACTATGGCTACACCTTC.